This passage covers 18 T cell receptor beta chains from one sample sequenced in a study of post-analysis software for immune sequencing data. Study results and caveats: Patients carried several TRBV segments more frequently than controls did, and TRBV5-6, TRBV5-1 and TRBV20-1 were among them.

Their antigens are not known. TCR beta libraries were prepared from cDNA with unique molecular identifiers. TCRdb used MiXCR to reprocess the PCR reads, holding one entry per CDR3 protein. The sample lists fewer than 550,000 distinct CDR3 sequences, approximately 34% occurring once. Sample: blood. The origin of the receptors is a girl younger than 18 with multiple sclerosis.

In this sample, this clonotype turned up a few times. This rearrangement joins TRBV2 to TRBJ1-5; D remains unclear. CDR3 size: 14 residues. The germline V gene has CDR1 SNHLY and CDR2 FYNNEI. V dropped 5 bases and J dropped 2 bases, with 10 bases sitting between them. CDR3 in DNA: TGTGCCAGCAGTCCGGTTGGGGGCAATCAGCCCCAGCATTTT. It is translated as CASSPVGGNQPQHF. The whole variable domain, filled in from reference TRBV2 and TRBJ1-5, reads EPEVTQTPSHQVTQMGQEVILRCVPISNHLYFYWYRQILGQKVEFLVSFYNNEISEKSEIFDDQFSVERPDGSNFTLKIRSTKLEDSAMYFCASSPVGGNQPQHFGDGTRLSIL.

This clonotype was counted between two and nine times. This chain uses TRBV29-1 with TRBJ2-3; weak D call: TRBD2 (6 bases). Germline CDR1 reads SQVTM; CDR2 reads ANQGSEA. Trimming shortened V by 3 bases and J by 3 bases, and 19 bases separated the two germline ends. The CDR3 contains 16 residues. CDR3 sequence (DNA): TGCAGCGTTGACCAACCGGGCGGGGTCGGGACAGATACGCAGTATTTT. This codes for CSVDQPGGVGTDTQYF.

At least ten counts were recorded for this clonotype. The chain recombines TRBV7-6 with TRBJ2-7; the match to TRBD2 covers 10 bases. Looked up from germline, CDR1 is SGHVS and CDR2 is FNYEAQ. The V and J ends lost 2 bases and 10 bases, in that order; junction bases with no gene match: 11. This CDR3 is built from 15 residues. CDR3 nucleotides: TGTGCCAGCAGCTTAAACGAAGGAGCGGGGGGGCGTCAGTACTTC. Its protein product is CASSLNEGAGGRQYF.

This clonotype has a handful of counts. This chain links TRBV20-1 with TRBJ2-7; D gene uncertain. Between the trimmed V and J ends, which lost 2 bases and 3 bases, there was a span of 8 bases. The CDR3 length is 12 residues. Germline V gives CDR1 DFQATT, CDR2 SNEGSKA (reference sequence). CDR3 bases: TGCAGTGCTAGATTTGAAGGCTACGAGCAGTACTTC. This codes for CSARFEGYEQYF.

This chain joins TRBV11-3 and TRBJ2-5, with 10 bases lining up with TRBD2. Germline CDR1 and CDR2: SGHNT and YENEEA. Trimming took 4 bases from V and 4 from J; bases not matched to a gene: 12. This CDR3 region has 17 residues. The CDR3 is CASSSRGLAGARETQYF. The CDR3 DNA follows: TGTGCCAGCAGCTCCAGGGGGCTAGCGGGGGCCAGAGAGACCCAGTACTTC. Based on the CDR3 plus reference TRBV11-3 and TRBJ2-5, the full variable domain is EAGVVQSPRYKIIEKKQPVAFWCNPISGHNTLYWYLQNLGQGPELLIRYENEEAVDDSQLPKDRFSAERLKGVDSTLKIQPAELGDSAVYLCASSSRGLAGARETQYFGPGTRLLVL.

The chain has TRBV4-1 and TRBJ2-3, with a weak D call TRBD2 (7 bases). The CDR3 runs 16 residues. Per germline, CDR1 MGHRA and CDR2 YSYEKL. V gave up 0 bases and J gave up 1 base, with 11 bases separating them. CDR3 DNA sequence: TGCGCCAGCAGCCAAGATAGGGGGGGGGGCACAGATACGCAGTATTTT. Protein sequence: CASSQDRGGGTDTQYF.

This clonotype was seen a few times. The V call is TRBV6-5, the J call TRBJ2-3, with 9 nucleotides matching TRBD2. Germline CDR1 and CDR2: MNHEY and SVGAGI. The CDR3 extends over 17 amino acids. V was pared by 0 bases and J by 4 bases, with 8 bases of the junction left unmatched. CDR3 in amino acids: CASSYSGGGAPADTQYF. CDR3 DNA: TGTGCCAGCAGTTACTCTGGCGGGGGGGCGCCTGCAGATACGCAGTATTTT.

This clonotype has more than one count but fewer than ten. The V call is TRBV3-1, the J call TRBJ1-5; 7 nucleotides agree with TRBD1. This CDR3 contains 15 residues. Trimming at V came to 0 bases and at J to 6 bases, leaving 5 bases not matched to a gene. The germline gives CDR1 LGHDT, CDR2 YNNKEL (reference sequence). The CDR3 spells CASSQDWTGGQPQHF. The DNA of the CDR3 is TGTGCCAGCAGCCAAGATTGGACAGGAGGTCAGCCCCAGCATTTT.

This clonotype was recorded a few times. The V and J genes are TRBV4-1 and TRBJ2-1, with D uncertain. From germline, CDR1 is MGHRA and CDR2 YSYEKL. The CDR3 length is 15 residues. V lost 0 bases, J lost 5 bases, and 11 bases lay in between. Written as DNA, the CDR3 is TGCGCCAGCAGCCAAGATTGGGTACCTGACAATGAGCAGTTCTTC. Translation gives CASSQDWVPDNEQFF.

The chain links TRBV11-2 to TRBJ1-4, with 9 positions matching TRBD1. After removal of 5 bases from V and 4 bases from J, the junction contained 8 bases not matched to a gene. Germline V gene sequence: CDR1 SGHAT, CDR2 FQNNGV. This CDR3 comprises 16 residues. CDR3 in DNA: TGTGCCAGCAGCCTACAGGGGGCGACAGTTAATGAAAAACTGTTTTTT. Residues: CASSLQGATVNEKLFF.

This clonotype was counted only a few times. The chain combines TRBV13 with TRBJ2-5; D unclear. The CDR3 spans 14 residues. From germline, CDR1 is PRHDT and CDR2 FYEKMQ (reference sequence). The V end lost 2 bases, the J end lost 1 base, and 8 bases lay between the germline ends. CDR3 in amino acids: CASSLLGIQETQYF. The CDR3 coding sequence is TGTGCCAGCAGCTTATTGGGGATCCAAGAGACCCAGTACTTC.

This clonotype showed up just a few times. Here the CDR3 reads CASSLKGSHNEQFF. CDR3 DNA sequence: TGTGCCAGCAGCTTAAAGGGATCCCACAATGAGCAGTTCTTC. This chain uses TRBV7-8 with TRBJ2-1; D is unresolved. Germline V gives CDR1 SGHVS, CDR2 FQNEAQ. Between the trimmed V and J ends, which lost 2 bases and 5 bases, there was a span of 10 bases. The CDR3 length is 14 residues.

The CDR3 DNA is TGTGCCAGCAGCGTAGGACGGGGCGCGGAGACCCAGTACTTC. This gives the protein CASSVGRGAETQYF. V and J are TRBV9 and TRBJ2-5; D tentatively fits TRBD1 or TRBD2 (5 bases each). The V and J ends lost 0 bases and 5 bases respectively, with 11 bases between them. The CDR3 sequence is 14 residues long. Germline lookup yields CDR1 SGDLS and CDR2 YYNGEE.

The chain uses TRBV18 and TRBJ2-7, with TRBD1 matching over 9 bases. This CDR3 region has 14 residues. Germline CDR1 KGHSH, CDR2 LQKENI. With 6 bases clipped from V and 4 bases from J, the junction kept 7 bases outside the gene matches. Here the CDR3 reads CASSTPDRGYEQYF. The CDR3 DNA follows: TGTGCCAGCTCTACACCCGACAGGGGGTACGAGCAGTACTTC. The whole variable domain, filled in from reference TRBV18 and TRBJ2-7, reads NAGVMQNPRHLVRRRGQEARLRCSPMKGHSHVYWYRQLPEEGLKFMVYLQKENIIDESGMPKERFSAEFPKEGPSILRIQQVVRGDSAAYFCASSTPDRGYEQYFGPGTRLTVT.

This clonotype occurred a few times. This chain joins TRBV5-1 and TRBJ2-1; D call uncertain. V dropped 0 bases and J dropped 6 bases, with 10 bases sitting between them. The CDR3 consists of 14 residues. Germline CDR1 reads SGHRS; CDR2 reads YFSETQ. This CDR3 reads CASSLADVGNEQFF. The CDR3 region has the DNA TGCGCCAGCAGCTTGGCCGACGTCGGCAATGAGCAGTTCTTC.

This clonotype was picked up a small number of times. The gene calls are TRBV20-1 and TRBJ2-5; tentative D call: TRBD2 (6 bases). Germline CDR1 is DFQATT and CDR2 is SNEGSKA (reference sequence). With 6 bases removed from V and 6 bases from J, the gap between germline ends came to 17 bases. The CDR3 runs to 13 residues. The CDR3 spells CSAPTEGAKTQYF. CDR3 sequence (DNA): TGCAGTGCCCCCACGGAGGGCGCGAAGACCCAGTACTTC.

The rearrangement joins TRBV12-3 or TRBV12-4 to TRBJ1-5, with 7 bases aligning to TRBD1. V dropped 7 bases and J dropped 1; count of bases not matched to a gene: 4. The CDR3 covers 14 residues. The CDR3 sequence: CASKEGASNQPQHF. In DNA form, the CDR3 reads TGTGCCAGCAAGGAGGGGGCGAGCAATCAGCCCCAGCATTTT.

V and J are TRBV12-3 or TRBV12-4 and TRBJ1-4; D is undetermined. The CDR3 has 14 amino acids. Trimming left V 6 bases short and J 5 bases short, with 13 bases between. The CDR3 sequence is CASSRLNPNEKLFF. In DNA form, the CDR3 reads TGTGCCAGCAGCCGACTCAATCCCAATGAAAAACTGTTTTTT.